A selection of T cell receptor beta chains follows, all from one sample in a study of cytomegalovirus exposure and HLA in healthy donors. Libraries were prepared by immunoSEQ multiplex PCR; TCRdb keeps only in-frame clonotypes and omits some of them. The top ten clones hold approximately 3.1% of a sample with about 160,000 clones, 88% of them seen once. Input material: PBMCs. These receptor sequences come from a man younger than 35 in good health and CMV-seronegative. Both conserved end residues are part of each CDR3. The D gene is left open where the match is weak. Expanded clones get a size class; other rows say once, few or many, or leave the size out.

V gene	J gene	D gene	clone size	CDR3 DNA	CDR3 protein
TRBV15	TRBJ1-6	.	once	TGTGCCACCAGCAGAGTTCCCGACATATCTAATTCACCCCTCCACTTT	CATSRVPDISNSPLHF
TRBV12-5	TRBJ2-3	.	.	TGTGCTAGTGGCCGGGACACAGATACGCAGTATTTT	CASGRDTDTQYF
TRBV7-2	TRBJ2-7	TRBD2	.	TGTGCCACCGAGACTGCCCCCAGCGGGAGTGGTTCGCAGTACTTC	CATETAPSGSGSQYF
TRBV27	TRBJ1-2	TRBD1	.	TGTGCCAGCAGAGGGACAGGGGGAGATGGCTACACCTTC	CASRGTGGDGYTF
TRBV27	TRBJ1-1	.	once	TGTGCCAGCAGTTTAGCGGCAAACACTGAAGCTTTCTTT	CASSLAANTEAFF
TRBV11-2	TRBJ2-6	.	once	TGTGCCAGCAGCTTAGGGGACTGGGAGGCCTCTGGGGCCAACGTCCTGACTTTC	CASSLGDWEASGANVLTF
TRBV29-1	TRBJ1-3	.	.	TGCAGCGTTGTCCCGGCGGGTGGAAACACCATATATTTT	CSVVPAGGNTIYF
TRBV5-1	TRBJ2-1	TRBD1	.	TGCGCCAGCAGCCCTACCGGGACCACAGGGGGCGATGAGCAGTTCTTC	CASSPTGTTGGDEQFF
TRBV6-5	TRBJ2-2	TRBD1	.	TGTGCCAGCACCCTAGGGGGCTCGGGCACCGGGGAGCTGTTTTTT	CASTLGGSGTGELFF
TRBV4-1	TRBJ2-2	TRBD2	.	TGCGCCAGCAGCCAAGTTGGGGGGGTTCCTTGGGAGCTGTTTTTT	CASSQVGGVPWELFF
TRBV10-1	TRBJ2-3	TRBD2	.	TGCGCCAGCAGTCCCGGGACCGATACTAGCGGGAGGGCAGATACGCAGTATTTT	CASSPGTDTSGRADTQYF
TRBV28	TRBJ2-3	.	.	TGTGCCAGCAGTTTAGTGCCAGGGTCGGGCACAGATACGCAGTATTTT	CASSLVPGSGTDTQYF
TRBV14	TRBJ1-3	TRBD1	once	TGTGCCAGCAGCCTACAGGGGGCATCTGGAAACACCATATATTTT	CASSLQGASGNTIYF
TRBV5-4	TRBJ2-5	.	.	TGTGCCAGCAGTCCGGCGGGCCCAACGGAAGAGACCCAGTACTTC	CASSPAGPTEETQYF
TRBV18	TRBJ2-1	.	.	TGTGCCAGCTCGTCCCAAGCTTATGAGCAGTTCTTC	CASSSQAYEQFF
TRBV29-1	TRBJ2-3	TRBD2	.	TGCAGCCTCTTGGCGTATGGGGAGGGGTCGCAGTATTTT	CSLLAYGEGSQYF
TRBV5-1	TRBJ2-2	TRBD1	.	TGCGCCAGCAGCTTCAGAGACAGGGCACACGGGGAGCTGTTTTTT	CASSFRDRAHGELFF
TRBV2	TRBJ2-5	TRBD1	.	TGTGCCAGCCGGACAGGCCAAGAGACCCAGTACTTC	CASRTGQETQYF
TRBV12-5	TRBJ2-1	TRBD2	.	TGTGCTAGTGGTTTCCAGACTAGCGCCTCCTACAATGAGCAGTTCTTC	CASGFQTSASYNEQFF
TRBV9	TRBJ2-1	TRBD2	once	TGTGCCAGCAGCGTAGCTTCGGGACTAGCGGTATACAATGAGCAGTTCTTC	CASSVASGLAVYNEQFF
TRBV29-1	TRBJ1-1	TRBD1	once	TGCAGCGTTGAAGACACCGGGACAGACATGAACACTGAAGCTTTCTTT	CSVEDTGTDMNTEAFF
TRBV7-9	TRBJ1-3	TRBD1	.	TGTGCCAGCAGCTTAAGGTCAGGGGGGAGAAACACCATATATTTT	CASSLRSGGRNTIYF
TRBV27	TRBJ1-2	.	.	TGTGCCACCAAACAGGGCGGCTTCCATGGCTACACCTTC	CATKQGGFHGYTF
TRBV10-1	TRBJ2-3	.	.	TGCGCCAGCAGTGAGTCCAACGTATACGGGACGCAGTATTTT	CASSESNVYGTQYF
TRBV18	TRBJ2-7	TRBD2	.	TGTGCCAGCTCACCGGGACTAGCGGGAAGGTACGAGCAGTACTTC	CASSPGLAGRYEQYF
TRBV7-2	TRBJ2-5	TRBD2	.	TGTGCCAGCAGCTTAGACCTAGCGGGCGGAAAAGAGACCCAGTACTTC	CASSLDLAGGKETQYF
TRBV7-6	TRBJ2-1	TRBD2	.	TGTGCCAGCAGCTCGCAGGGACTAGTGGTGGGTGAGCAGTTCTTC	CASSSQGLVVGEQFF
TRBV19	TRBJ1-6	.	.	TGTGCCAGTAGTATGGGGGGGAGCTCCTATAATTCACCCCTCCACTTT	CASSMGGSSYNSPLHF
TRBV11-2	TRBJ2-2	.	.	TGTGCCAGCAGTATGAGCGGACTGAACACCGGGGAGCTGTTTTTT	CASSMSGLNTGELFF
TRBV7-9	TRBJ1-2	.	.	TGTGCCACCACAGGGAACTATGGCTACACCTTC	CATTGNYGYTF
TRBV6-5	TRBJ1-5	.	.	TGTGCCACTTCAGTACAGGGACGGCCCAATCAGCCCCAGCATTTT	CATSVQGRPNQPQHF
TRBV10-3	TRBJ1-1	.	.	TGTGCCATCAGTGAAGGGGACACCACGAACACTGAAGCTTTCTTT	CAISEGDTTNTEAFF